What follows are 29 T cell receptor beta chains derived from one specimen sequenced in a study of identical twins. TCRdb analysed the 5' RACE reads with MiXCR anew, one entry per CDR3 protein. The table has about 720,000 distinct CDR3 sequences, around a sixth seen once; the top ten hold approximately 14%. A further study also used this sample, focusing on T cells expressing NK-cell markers.

The source material was PBMCs. The origin of the receptors is a woman under 30 in good health.

The genes are TRBV3-1 and TRBJ2-7; 8 nucleotides align to TRBD2. Germline CDR1 LGHDT, CDR2 YNNKEL (reference sequence). V lost 5 bases and J lost 3; bases outside the gene matches: 9. The length of the CDR3 is 15 residues. In nucleotides, the CDR3 is TGTGCCAGCAGCGACGAGGGACTAGGGATCTACGAGCAGTACTTC. It yields the protein CASSDEGLGIYEQYF.

This chain connects TRBV4-1 to TRBJ2-1; D is tentatively TRBD1 or TRBD2 (5 bases each). Trimming cost V 4 bases and J 2 bases, with 15 bases left between them. CDR3 length: 16 amino acids. CDR1 is MGHRA, CDR2 YSYEKL, per germline. Here the CDR3 DNA reads TGCGCCAGCAGCCTTTCTCGGGACCCTGCCTACAATGAGCAGTTCTTC. Its translation is CASSLSRDPAYNEQFF.

J is TRBJ1-2 and V is TRBV6-5; possible D gene TRBD1, 6 bases. V was pared by 2 bases and J by 2 bases, with 12 bases between. The germline CDR1 and CDR2 sequences are MNHEY and SVGAGI. There are 15 residues in the CDR3. The CDR3 loop is CASSYGGQENYGYTF. The CDR3 nucleotides read TGTGCCAGCAGTTACGGGGGACAAGAGAACTATGGCTACACCTTC.

This clonotype was seen a few times. V and J are TRBV20-1 and TRBJ1-2, with no clear D. The CDR3 has 14 amino acids. The V end was cut by 5 bases, the J end by 8 bases, with 21 bases between. The germline V gene encodes CDR1 DFQATT and CDR2 SNEGSKA (reference sequence). The CDR3 coding sequence is TGCAGTGCTGGCCGGAGACAACGGGAATTGGGCTACACCTTC. Translation: CSAGRRQRELGYTF.

The gene calls are TRBV15 and TRBJ2-3, with 13 positions matching TRBD2. The CDR3 runs to 17 residues. Germline CDR1 and CDR2: LNHNV and YYDKDF (reference sequence). With 4 bases clipped from V and 6 bases from J, the junction kept 10 bases outside the gene matches. The CDR3 loop reads CATSIGGLAGIGDTQYF. The CDR3 bases are TGTGCCACCAGCATCGGGGGACTAGCGGGGATTGGGGATACGCAGTATTTT.

The chain combines TRBV20-1 with TRBJ2-3; possibly TRBD1 for D (6 bases). CDR1 and CDR2 from the germline V gene are DFQATT and SNEGSKA (reference sequence). The CDR3 consists of 15 residues. Trimming removed 1 base from V and 0 bases from J, with 11 bases in between. The CDR3 nucleotides read TGCAGTGCTAGAGTTGGGGGCACTAGCACAGATACGCAGTATTTT. Amino acids: CSARVGGTSTDTQYF.

The V and J genes are TRBV7-9 and TRBJ2-1; 9 positions agree with TRBD1. In germline, CDR1 is SEHNR, CDR2 FQNEAQ (reference sequence). The junction had 9 bases not matched to a gene; V was cut back by 5 bases and J by 7 bases. This CDR3 contains 15 residues. CDR3 in amino acids: CASSLRDRAINEQFF. For the CDR3, the DNA is TGTGCCAGCAGCCTCCGGGACAGGGCTATTAATGAGCAGTTCTTC.

The V call is TRBV2, the J call TRBJ2-1, with 7 bases that match TRBD1. This CDR3 comprises 14 residues. Per the germline V gene, CDR1 is SNHLY and CDR2 is FYNNEI. V shed 2 bases, J shed 12 bases, and the junction held 10 bases outside the gene matches. Here the CDR3 reads CASSESPGQVSQFF. CDR3 nucleotides: TGTGCCAGCAGTGAATCGCCAGGACAGGTGTCGCAGTTCTTC.

V is TRBV20-1 and J is TRBJ1-1, with 11 positions matching TRBD1. The ends lost 0 bases at V and 10 bases at J; junction bases unmatched: 4. Germline V gene sequence: CDR1 DFQATT, CDR2 SNEGSKA (reference sequence). This CDR3 is 13 amino acids long. The CDR3 region is CSARDSGQGGAFF. The CDR3 DNA sequence: TGCAGTGCTAGAGATTCGGGACAGGGGGGAGCTTTCTTT.

This clonotype was seen at least ten times. This sequence joins TRBV20-1 and TRBJ2-3, with 7 bases lining up with TRBD2. The germline V gene encodes CDR1 DFQATT and CDR2 SNEGSKA (reference sequence). V shed 0 bases, J shed 1 base, and the junction held 4 bases outside the gene matches. The CDR3 is made up of 15 amino acids. In nucleotides, the CDR3 is TGCAGTGCTAGAGATAGGAGCGGGGGCACAGATACGCAGTATTTT. This gives the protein CSARDRSGGTDTQYF.

This clonotype was detected a few times. This chain joins TRBV20-1 and TRBJ1-5, with 7 bases lining up with TRBD1. Looked up from germline, CDR1 is DFQATT and CDR2 is SNEGSKA (reference sequence). After removal of 2 bases from V and 0 bases from J, the junction contained 10 bases not matched to a gene. This CDR3 comprises 17 residues. The CDR3 DNA reads TGCAGTGCTAGACCGGGACAGACCCCTTATAGCAATCAGCCCCAGCATTTT. Its protein is CSARPGQTPYSNQPQHF.

V usage is TRBV10-3 and J usage is TRBJ1-4; D call uncertain. Germline CDR1 ENHRY, CDR2 SYGVKD. V lost 4 bases and J 8 bases, leaving 17 bases between the germline ends. This CDR3 contains 15 residues. CDR3 residues: CAISAGGVTGEKLFF. For the CDR3, the DNA is TGTGCCATCAGTGCCGGCGGGGTGACGGGGGAAAAACTGTTTTTT.

The chain recombines TRBV6-5 with TRBJ2-5, with a tentative D call TRBD1 (6 bases). Germline loops: CDR1 MNHEY, CDR2 SVGAGI. This CDR3 spans 15 amino acids. The germline V and J ends were trimmed by 4 bases and 2 bases, with 14 bases remaining between them. CDR3 amino acids: CASSSFPGAQETQYF. CDR3 nucleotides: TGTGCCAGCAGTTCCTTTCCAGGGGCTCAAGAGACCCAGTACTTC.

The table lists this clonotype with many counts. This chain uses TRBV7-2 with TRBJ2-3; D perhaps matches TRBD2 (5 bases). There are 14 residues in the CDR3. The germline V and J ends were trimmed by 6 bases and 2 bases, with 12 bases remaining between them. The germline V gene encodes CDR1 SGHTA and CDR2 FQGNSA. The CDR3 bases are TGTGCCAGCAGGGGAGCAGTCTTCACAGATACGCAGTATTTT. This gives the protein CASRGAVFTDTQYF.

The J gene is TRBJ2-3, the V gene TRBV6-2 or TRBV6-3; TRBD2 agrees at 12 bases. Germline V gene data show CDR1 as MNHEY and CDR2 as SVGEGT. J lost 5 bases, V lost 6 bases, and 12 bases had no gene match. The CDR3 is 17 amino acids. The CDR3, as DNA: TGTGCCAGCAGCTCCCCACCGGGACTAGCGGGTTTAGATACGCAGTATTTT. Translated: CASSSPPGLAGLDTQYF.

This clonotype turned up a few times. The V call is TRBV5-6, the J call TRBJ1-1; tentative D call: TRBD1 (5 bases). This CDR3 has 14 residues. Trimming pared 0 bases from V and 9 bases from J, leaving 15 bases between. CDR1 is SGHDT, CDR2 YYEEEE, per germline. The CDR3 loop reads CASSLVGAGAQAFF. Written as DNA, the CDR3 is TGTGCCAGCAGCTTGGTAGGCGCCGGGGCACAAGCTTTCTTT.

There are a few counts of this clonotype. V usage is TRBV7-2 and J usage is TRBJ1-2, with 7 bases lining up with TRBD1. From germline, CDR1 is SGHTA and CDR2 FQGNSA. The CDR3 has 15 residues. V lost 9 bases, J lost 3 bases, and 13 bases stayed unmatched. The CDR3 DNA sequence: TGTGCCAGTAGAACGGAAGACAGGGCGTACTATGGCTACACCTTC. Translation gives CASRTEDRAYYGYTF.

The V gene is TRBV3-1, the J gene TRBJ2-5; tentatively, D is TRBD2 (6 bases). Germline CDR1 and CDR2: LGHDT and YNNKEL (reference sequence). CDR3 size: 14 residues. Deletions cut 3 bases from V and 1 base from J, with 9 bases between. CDR3 bases: TGTGCCAGCAGCCAGCGGGACTCCCAAGAGACCCAGTACTTC. It encodes CASSQRDSQETQYF.

This clonotype was observed a few times. The chain is built from TRBV9 and TRBJ2-3, with 13 bases identical to TRBD2. J gave up 3 bases and V 6 bases, and 7 bases lay outside the gene matches. The germline CDR1 and CDR2 sequences are SGDLS and YYNGEE. The CDR3 has 16 residues. DNA for the CDR3: TGTGCCAGCACCCTCGGACTAGCGGGAGAGACAGATACGCAGTATTTT. As protein: CASTLGLAGETDTQYF.

The table lists this clonotype with a few counts. The chain is built from TRBV6-2 or TRBV6-3 and TRBJ2-7; the match to TRBD2 covers 14 bases. The CDR3 loop spans 14 amino acids. After removal of 7 bases from V and 6 bases from J, the junction contained 5 bases not matched to a gene. Germline CDR1 reads MNHEY; CDR2 reads SVGEGT. The CDR3 reads CASTPGLAGAEQYF. The CDR3 nucleotides are TGTGCCAGCACCCCGGGACTAGCGGGAGCCGAGCAGTACTTC.

The sample holds a few counts of this clonotype. Here the CDR3 reads CASTESGLRTDTQYF. The CDR3, as DNA: TGTGCCAGCACCGAATCGGGCCTCCGCACAGATACGCAGTATTTT. The V call is TRBV6-2 or TRBV6-3, the J call TRBJ2-3; unclear D gene. This CDR3 comprises 15 residues. Per the germline V gene, CDR1 is MNHEY and CDR2 is SVGEGT. With 7 bases removed from V and 1 base from J, the gap between germline ends came to 15 bases.

Comments on this clonotype: A much larger clone sits a single nucleotide away, making a read error possible. This chain links TRBV20-1 with TRBJ2-7; D not certain. V lost 0 bases, J lost 0 bases, and 9 bases lay in between. From germline, CDR1 is DFQATT and CDR2 SNEGSKA (reference sequence). This CDR3 contains 14 residues. The CDR3 nucleotides are TGCAGTGCTAGAGATCAGGCGAGCTCCTACGAGCAGTACTTC. It is translated as CSARDQASSYEQYF.

The rearrangement uses TRBV18 and TRBJ2-7, with D perhaps TRBD2 (5 bases). Germline lookup yields CDR1 KGHSH and CDR2 LQKENI. The CDR3 is 14 amino acids. V was pared by 2 bases and J by 0 bases, with 8 bases between. The CDR3 DNA follows: TGTGCCAGCTCACCAAATCGGGGCTCCTACGAGCAGTACTTC. As protein: CASSPNRGSYEQYF.

The table lists this clonotype with a few counts. The V and J genes are TRBV7-2 and TRBJ1-2; a weak D match, TRBD1 (5 bases). Trimming took 5 bases from V and 2 from J, leaving 12 bases between them. In germline, CDR1 is SGHTA, CDR2 FQGNSA. This CDR3 is 14 amino acids long. The CDR3 spells CASSPGRANYGYTF. CDR3 coding DNA: TGTGCCAGCAGCCCGGGACGAGCGAACTATGGCTACACCTTC.

This chain connects TRBV19 to TRBJ2-1; possibly TRBD2 for D (6 bases). Per germline, CDR1 LNHDA and CDR2 SQIVND (reference sequence). Trimming stripped 3 bases from V and 6 bases from J, with 12 bases between. This CDR3 comprises 14 residues. CDR3 sequence reads: CASSMVGGPNEQFF. CDR3 nucleotide sequence: TGTGCCAGTAGTATGGTGGGAGGCCCCAATGAGCAGTTCTTC.

This clonotype was seen only a few times. V and J are TRBV7-9 and TRBJ2-1, with D perhaps TRBD2 (6 bases). CDR1 and CDR2 (germline): SEHNR, FQNEAQ (reference sequence). CDR3 length equals 13 residues. V was trimmed by 2 bases and J by 10 bases, leaving 12 bases between them. The CDR3 protein is CASSLRGVAEQFF. The CDR3 DNA sequence: TGTGCCAGCAGCTTACGCGGGGTGGCAGAGCAGTTCTTC.

V is TRBV3-1 and J is TRBJ2-4; TRBD2 aligns across 13 bases. The CDR3 loop spans 20 amino acids. V shed 0 bases and J 0 bases; nucleotides not matched to a gene: 8. Germline-derived CDR1 and CDR2 are LGHDT and YNNKEL (reference sequence). The CDR3, as DNA: TGTGCCAGCAGCCAAGACCCGACTAGCGGGGGGCCGATAGCCAAAAACATTCAGTACTTC. It encodes CASSQDPTSGGPIAKNIQYF.

V and J are TRBV29-1 and TRBJ1-1, with 7 bases matching TRBD1. The CDR3 spans 13 residues. V lost 6 bases to trimming and J lost 3 bases; unmatched junction nucleotides: 7. Germline CDR1 is SQVTM and CDR2 is ANQGSEA. In DNA form, the CDR3 reads TGCAGCGTGGTTCGGGACAGCTACACTGAAGCTTTCTTT. Translating it yields CSVVRDSYTEAFF. The full variable domain, rest sourced from reference TRBV29-1 and TRBJ1-1, is SAVISQKPSRDICQRGTSLTIQCQVDSQVTMMFWYRQQPGQSLTLIATANQGSEATYESGFVIDKFPISRPNLTFSTLTVSNMSPEDSSIYLCSVVRDSYTEAFFGQGTRLTVV.

This clonotype was detected a few times. The chain has TRBV7-9 and TRBJ1-1; 8 nucleotides agree with TRBD1. Germline values: CDR1 SEHNR, CDR2 FQNEAQ (reference sequence). This CDR3 region has 15 residues. Germline trimming cut 5 bases from V and 10 bases from J; bases unmatched to any gene: 15. CDR3 bases: TGTGCCAGCAGCCCGAAGGACAGGGTATACTCCGTAGCTTTCTTT. Amino acid sequence: CASSPKDRVYSVAFF.